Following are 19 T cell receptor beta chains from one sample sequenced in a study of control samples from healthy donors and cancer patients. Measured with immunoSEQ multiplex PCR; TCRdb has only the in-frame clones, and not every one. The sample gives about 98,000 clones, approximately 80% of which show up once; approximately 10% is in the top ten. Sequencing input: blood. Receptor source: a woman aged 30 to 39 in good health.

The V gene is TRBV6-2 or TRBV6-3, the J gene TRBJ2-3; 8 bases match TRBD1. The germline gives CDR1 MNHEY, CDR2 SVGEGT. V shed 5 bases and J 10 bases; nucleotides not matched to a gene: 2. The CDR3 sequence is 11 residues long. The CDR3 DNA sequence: TGTGCCAGCAGTGTACAGGGGGCGCAGTATTTT. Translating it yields CASSVQGAQYF.

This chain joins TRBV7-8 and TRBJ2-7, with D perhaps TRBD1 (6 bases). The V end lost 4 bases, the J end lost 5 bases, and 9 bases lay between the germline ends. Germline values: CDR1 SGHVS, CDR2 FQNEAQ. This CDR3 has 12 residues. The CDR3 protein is CASSWKGDEQYF. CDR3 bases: TGTGCCAGCAGCTGGAAGGGGGACGAGCAGTACTTC.

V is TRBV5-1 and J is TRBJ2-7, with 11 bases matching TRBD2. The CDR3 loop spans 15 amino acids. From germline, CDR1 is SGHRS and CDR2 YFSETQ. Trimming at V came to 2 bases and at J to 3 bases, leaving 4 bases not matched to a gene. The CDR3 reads CASSFDLAGGYEQYF. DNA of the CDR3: TGCGCCAGCAGCTTCGATCTAGCGGGGGGCTACGAGCAGTACTTC.

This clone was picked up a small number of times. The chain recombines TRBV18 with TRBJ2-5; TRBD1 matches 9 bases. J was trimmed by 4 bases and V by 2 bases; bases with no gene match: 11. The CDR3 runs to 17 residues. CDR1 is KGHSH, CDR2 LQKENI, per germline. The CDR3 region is CASSPSSPGTGPETQYF. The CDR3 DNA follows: TGTGCCAGCTCACCATCAAGTCCCGGGACAGGGCCAGAGACCCAGTACTTC.

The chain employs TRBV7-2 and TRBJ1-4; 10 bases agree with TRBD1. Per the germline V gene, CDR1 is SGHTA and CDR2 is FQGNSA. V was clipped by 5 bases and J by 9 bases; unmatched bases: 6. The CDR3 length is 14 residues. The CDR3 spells CASSPQTGGQKLFF. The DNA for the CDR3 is TGTGCCAGCAGCCCTCAGACAGGGGGCCAAAAACTGTTTTTT.

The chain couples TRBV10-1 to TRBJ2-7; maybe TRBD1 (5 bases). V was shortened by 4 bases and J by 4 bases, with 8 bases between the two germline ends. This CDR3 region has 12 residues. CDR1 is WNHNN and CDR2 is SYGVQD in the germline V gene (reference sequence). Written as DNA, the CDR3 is TGCGCCAGCAGTGCAGGGCTTTACGAGCAGTACTTC. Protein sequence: CASSAGLYEQYF.

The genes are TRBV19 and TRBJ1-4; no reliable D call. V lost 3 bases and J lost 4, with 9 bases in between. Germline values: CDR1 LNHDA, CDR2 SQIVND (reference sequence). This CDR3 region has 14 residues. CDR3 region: CASSIGSLNEKLFF. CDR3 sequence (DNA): TGTGCCAGTAGTATCGGCAGTCTTAATGAAAAACTGTTTTTT.

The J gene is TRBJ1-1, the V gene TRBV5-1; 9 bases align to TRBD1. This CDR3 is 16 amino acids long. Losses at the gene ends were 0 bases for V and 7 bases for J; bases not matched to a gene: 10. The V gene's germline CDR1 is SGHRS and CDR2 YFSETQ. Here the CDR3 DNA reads TGCGCCAGCAGCTTGGAGTCGACAGACAGGGGGGGTGAAGCTTTCTTT. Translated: CASSLESTDRGGEAFF.

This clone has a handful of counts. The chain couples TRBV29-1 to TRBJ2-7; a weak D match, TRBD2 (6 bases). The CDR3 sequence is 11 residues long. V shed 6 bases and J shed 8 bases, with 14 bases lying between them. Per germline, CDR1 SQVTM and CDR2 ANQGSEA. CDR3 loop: CSVKWGEKQYF. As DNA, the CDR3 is TGCAGCGTCAAATGGGGGGAGAAGCAGTACTTC.

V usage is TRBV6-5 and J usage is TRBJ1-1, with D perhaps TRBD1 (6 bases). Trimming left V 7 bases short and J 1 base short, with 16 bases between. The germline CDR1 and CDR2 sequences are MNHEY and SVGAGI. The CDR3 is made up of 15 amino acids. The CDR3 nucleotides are TGTGCCAGCACCCGAATTGGGGGGCCGAACACTGAAGCTTTCTTT. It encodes CASTRIGGPNTEAFF.

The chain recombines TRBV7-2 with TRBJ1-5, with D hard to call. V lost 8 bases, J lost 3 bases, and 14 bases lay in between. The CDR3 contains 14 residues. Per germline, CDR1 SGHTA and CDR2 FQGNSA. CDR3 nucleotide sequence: TGTGCCAGCTCCCCGCTAGTAGTCAATCAGCCCCAGCATTTT. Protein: CASSPLVVNQPQHF.

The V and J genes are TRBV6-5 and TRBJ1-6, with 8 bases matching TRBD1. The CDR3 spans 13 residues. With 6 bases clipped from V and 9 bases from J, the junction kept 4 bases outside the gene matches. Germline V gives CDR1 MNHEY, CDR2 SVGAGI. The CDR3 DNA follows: TGTGCCAGCAGCGCGGGACAGGTTTCACCCCTCCACTTT. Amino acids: CASSAGQVSPLHF.

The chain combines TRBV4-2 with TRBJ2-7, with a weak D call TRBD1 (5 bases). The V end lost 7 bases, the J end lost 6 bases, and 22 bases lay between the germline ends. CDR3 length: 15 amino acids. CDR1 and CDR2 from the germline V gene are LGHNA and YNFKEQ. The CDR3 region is CASTVVAQGTGEQYF. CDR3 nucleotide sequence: TGTGCCAGCACTGTTGTTGCCCAGGGTACGGGCGAGCAGTACTTC.

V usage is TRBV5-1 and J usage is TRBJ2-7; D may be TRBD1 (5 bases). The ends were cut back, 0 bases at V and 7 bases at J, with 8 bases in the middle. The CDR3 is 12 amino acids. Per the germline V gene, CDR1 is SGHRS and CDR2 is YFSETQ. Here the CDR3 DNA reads TGCGCCAGCAGCTTGGCAGGGAAGGAGCAGTACTTC. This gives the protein CASSLAGKEQYF.

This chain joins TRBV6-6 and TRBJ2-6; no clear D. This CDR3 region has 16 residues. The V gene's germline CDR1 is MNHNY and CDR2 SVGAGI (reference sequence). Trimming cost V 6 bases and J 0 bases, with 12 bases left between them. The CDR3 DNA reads TGTGCCAGCAGCCAAATGGTGACCTCTGGGGCCAACGTCCTGACTTTC. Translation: CASSQMVTSGANVLTF.

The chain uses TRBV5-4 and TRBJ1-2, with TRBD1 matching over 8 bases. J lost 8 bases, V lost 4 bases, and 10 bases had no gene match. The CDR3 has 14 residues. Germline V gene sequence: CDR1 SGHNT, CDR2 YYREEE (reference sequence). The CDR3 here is CASSRPDRVGGYTF. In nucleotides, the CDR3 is TGTGCCAGCAGCCGGCCGGACAGGGTGGGCGGCTACACCTTC.

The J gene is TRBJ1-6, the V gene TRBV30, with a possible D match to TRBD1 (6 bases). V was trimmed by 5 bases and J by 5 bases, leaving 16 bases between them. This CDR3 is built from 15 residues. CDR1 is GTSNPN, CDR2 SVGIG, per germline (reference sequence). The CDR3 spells CAWGTGQRNNSPLHF. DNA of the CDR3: TGTGCCTGGGGAACCGGACAGCGAAATAATTCACCCCTCCACTTT.

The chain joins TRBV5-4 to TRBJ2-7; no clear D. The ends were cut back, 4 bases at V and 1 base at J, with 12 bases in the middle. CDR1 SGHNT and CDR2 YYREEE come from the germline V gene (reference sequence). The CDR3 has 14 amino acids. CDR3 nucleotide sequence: TGTGCCAGCAGCCTAACGGTGGGTTCCTACGAGCAGTACTTC. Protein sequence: CASSLTVGSYEQYF.

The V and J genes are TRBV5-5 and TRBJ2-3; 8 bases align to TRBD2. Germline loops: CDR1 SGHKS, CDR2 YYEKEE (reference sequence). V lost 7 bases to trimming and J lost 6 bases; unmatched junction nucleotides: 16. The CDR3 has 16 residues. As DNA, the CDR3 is TGTGCCAGCTCGCGGGGGGTTAGCGGGGATTATGATACGCAGTATTTT. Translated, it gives CASSRGVSGDYDTQYF.